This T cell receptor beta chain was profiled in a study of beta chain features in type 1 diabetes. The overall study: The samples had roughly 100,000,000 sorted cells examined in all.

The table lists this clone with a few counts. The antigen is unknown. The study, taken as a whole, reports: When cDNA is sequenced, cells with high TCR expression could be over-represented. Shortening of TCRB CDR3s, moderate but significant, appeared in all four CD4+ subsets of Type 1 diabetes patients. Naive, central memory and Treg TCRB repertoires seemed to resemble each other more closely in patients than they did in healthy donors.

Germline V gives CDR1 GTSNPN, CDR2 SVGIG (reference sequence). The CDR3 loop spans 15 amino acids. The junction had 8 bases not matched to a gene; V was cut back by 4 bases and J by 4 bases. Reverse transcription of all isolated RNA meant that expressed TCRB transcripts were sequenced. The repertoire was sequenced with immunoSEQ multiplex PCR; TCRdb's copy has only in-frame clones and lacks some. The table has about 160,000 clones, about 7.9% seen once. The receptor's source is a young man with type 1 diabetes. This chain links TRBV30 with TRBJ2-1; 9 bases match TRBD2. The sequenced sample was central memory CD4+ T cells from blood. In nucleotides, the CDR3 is TGTGCCTGGACGTCAGGGACTAGCAGTTACAATGAGCAGTTCTTC. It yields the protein CAWTSGTSSYNEQFF.